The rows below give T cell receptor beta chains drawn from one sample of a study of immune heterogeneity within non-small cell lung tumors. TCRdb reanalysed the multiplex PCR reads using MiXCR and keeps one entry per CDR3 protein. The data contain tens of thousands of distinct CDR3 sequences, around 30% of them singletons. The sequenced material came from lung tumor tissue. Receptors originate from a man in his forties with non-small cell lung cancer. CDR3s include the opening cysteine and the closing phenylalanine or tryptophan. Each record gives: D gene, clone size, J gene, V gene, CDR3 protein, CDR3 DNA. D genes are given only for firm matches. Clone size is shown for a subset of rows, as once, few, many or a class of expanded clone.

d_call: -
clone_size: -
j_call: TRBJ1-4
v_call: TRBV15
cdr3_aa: CATRRDRAGVNEKLFF
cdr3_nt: TGTGCCACCAGAAGAGATCGGGCAGGGGTTAATGAAAAACTGTTTTTT

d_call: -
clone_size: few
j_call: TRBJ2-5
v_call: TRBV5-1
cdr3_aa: CASSPGTHEETQYF
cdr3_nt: TGCGCCAGCAGCCCCGGGACTCACGAAGAGACCCAGTACTTC

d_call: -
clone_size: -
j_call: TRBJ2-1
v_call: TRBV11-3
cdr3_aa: CASSLDRGAYNEQFF
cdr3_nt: TGTGCCAGCAGCTTAGATAGAGGGGCCTACAATGAGCAGTTCTTC

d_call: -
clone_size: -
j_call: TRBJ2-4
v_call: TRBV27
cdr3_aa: CASSLRRGKNIQYF
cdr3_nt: TGTGCCAGCAGTTTAAGGAGGGGGAAAAACATTCAGTACTTC

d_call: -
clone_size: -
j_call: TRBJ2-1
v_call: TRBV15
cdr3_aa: CATSRDPGDEQFF
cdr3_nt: TGTGCCACCAGCAGAGACCCTGGGGATGAGCAGTTCTTC

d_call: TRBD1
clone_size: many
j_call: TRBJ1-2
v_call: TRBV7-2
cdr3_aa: CASSLSVTGGYGYTF
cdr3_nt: TGTGCCAGCAGCTTATCAGTTACAGGGGGATATGGCTACACCTTC

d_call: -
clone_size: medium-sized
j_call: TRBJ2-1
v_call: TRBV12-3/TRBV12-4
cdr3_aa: CASRNQRYEQFF
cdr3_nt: TGTGCCAGCAGAAACCAGCGGTATGAGCAGTTCTTC

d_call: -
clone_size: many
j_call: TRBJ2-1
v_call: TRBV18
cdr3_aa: CASAYAGDNEQFF
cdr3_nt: TGTGCCAGCGCATATGCGGGCGACAATGAGCAGTTCTTC

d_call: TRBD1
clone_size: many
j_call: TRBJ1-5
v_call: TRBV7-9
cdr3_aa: CASSHGQGNQPQHF
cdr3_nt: TGTGCCAGCAGTCACGGACAGGGCAATCAGCCCCAGCATTTT

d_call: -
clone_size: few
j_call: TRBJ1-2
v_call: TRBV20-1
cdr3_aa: CSARDVESPAGYTF
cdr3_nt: TGCAGTGCTAGAGATGTGGAGTCGCCGGCAGGCTACACCTTC

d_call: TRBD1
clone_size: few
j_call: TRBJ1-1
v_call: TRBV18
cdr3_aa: CASSPLQGADTEAFF
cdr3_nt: TGTGCCAGCTCACCCCTCCAGGGGGCGGACACTGAAGCTTTCTTT

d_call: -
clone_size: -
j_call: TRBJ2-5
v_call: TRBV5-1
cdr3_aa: CASNEGTVKETQYF
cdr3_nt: TGCGCCAGCAATGAGGGAACAGTCAAAGAGACCCAGTACTTC

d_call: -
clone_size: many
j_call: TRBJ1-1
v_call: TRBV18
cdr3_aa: CASSTGTTTRAFF
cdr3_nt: TGTGCCAGCTCAACCGGTACTACTACCCGGGCTTTCTTT

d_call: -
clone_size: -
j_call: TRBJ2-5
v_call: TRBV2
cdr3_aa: CASSVQGETQYF
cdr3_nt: TGTGCCAGCAGTGTTCAGGGGGAGACCCAGTACTTC

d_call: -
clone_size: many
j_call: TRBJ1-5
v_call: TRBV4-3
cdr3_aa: CASSLLLGQNQPQHF
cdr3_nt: TGCGCCAGCAGCCTTCTTTTAGGGCAGAATCAGCCCCAGCATTTT

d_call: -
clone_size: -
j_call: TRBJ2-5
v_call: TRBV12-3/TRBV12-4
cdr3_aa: CASSVLRGETQYF
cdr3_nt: TGTGCCAGCAGTGTATTAAGAGGGGAGACCCAGTACTTC

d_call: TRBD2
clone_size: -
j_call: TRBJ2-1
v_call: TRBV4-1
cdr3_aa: CASIPTSGVTYNEQFF
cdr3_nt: TGCGCCAGCATCCCGACTAGCGGGGTTACCTACAATGAGCAGTTCTTC

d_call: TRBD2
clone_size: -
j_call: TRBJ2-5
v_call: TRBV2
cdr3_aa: CASSLGLAGQETQYF
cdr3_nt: TGTGCCAGCAGTTTGGGACTAGCGGGTCAAGAGACCCAGTACTTC

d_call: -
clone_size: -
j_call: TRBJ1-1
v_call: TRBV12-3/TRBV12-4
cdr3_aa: CASKVGTVGESVNTEAFF
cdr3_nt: TGTGCCAGCAAGGTAGGGACGGTAGGAGAGTCGGTGAACACTGAAGCTTTCTTT

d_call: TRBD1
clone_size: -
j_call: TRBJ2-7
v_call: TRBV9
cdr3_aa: CASSTTPTGAYEQYF
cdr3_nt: TGTGCCAGCAGCACCACCCCGACAGGGGCCTACGAGCAGTACTTC

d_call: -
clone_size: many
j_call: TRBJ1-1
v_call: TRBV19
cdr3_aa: CASSAQTANTEAFF
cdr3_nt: TGTGCCAGTAGTGCCCAGACTGCGAACACTGAAGCTTTCTTT

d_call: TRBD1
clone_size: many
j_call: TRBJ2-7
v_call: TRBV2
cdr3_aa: CASNEDRTHYEQYF
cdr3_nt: TGTGCCAGCAACGAGGACAGGACCCACTACGAGCAGTACTTC

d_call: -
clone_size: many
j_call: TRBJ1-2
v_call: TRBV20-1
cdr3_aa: CSATGTYGYTF
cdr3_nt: TGCAGTGCTACCGGGACATATGGCTACACCTTC

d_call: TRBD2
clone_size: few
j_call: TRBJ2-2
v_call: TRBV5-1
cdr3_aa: CASSLAGTSGSPGELFF
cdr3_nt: TGCGCCAGCAGCTTGGCGGGGACTAGCGGGAGCCCCGGGGAGCTGTTTTTT

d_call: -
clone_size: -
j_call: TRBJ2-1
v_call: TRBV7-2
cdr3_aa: CARSRDRGGYNEQFF
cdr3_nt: TGTGCCAGAAGCCGCGACAGGGGAGGGTACAATGAGCAGTTCTTC

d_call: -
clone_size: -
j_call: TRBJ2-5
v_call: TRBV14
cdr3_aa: CASSQAGTPSETQYF
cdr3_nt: TGTGCCAGCAGCCAAGCCGGGACTCCTAGTGAGACCCAGTACTTC

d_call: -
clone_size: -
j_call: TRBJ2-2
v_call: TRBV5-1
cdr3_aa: CASSSGAGDTGELFF
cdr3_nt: TGCGCCAGCAGCTCAGGAGCCGGGGACACCGGGGAGCTGTTTTTT

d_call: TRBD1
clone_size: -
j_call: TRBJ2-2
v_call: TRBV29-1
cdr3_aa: CSAGKGQGNTGELFF
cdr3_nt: TGCAGCGCGGGGAAGGGACAGGGGAACACCGGGGAGCTGTTTTTT

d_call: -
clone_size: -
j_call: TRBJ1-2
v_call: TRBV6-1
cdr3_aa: CASRSTGGVANYGYTF
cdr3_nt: TGTGCCAGCAGGTCCACCGGGGGGGTCGCTAACTACGGCTACACCTTC

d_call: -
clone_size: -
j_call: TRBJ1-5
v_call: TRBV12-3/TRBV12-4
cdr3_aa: CASSLGHPQHF
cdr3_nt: TGTGCCAGCAGTTTGGGTCATCCCCAGCATTTT

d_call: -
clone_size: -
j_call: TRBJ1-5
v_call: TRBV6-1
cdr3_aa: CASSTWGVSQPQHF
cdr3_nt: TGTGCCAGCAGTACATGGGGGGTTAGTCAGCCCCAGCATTTT

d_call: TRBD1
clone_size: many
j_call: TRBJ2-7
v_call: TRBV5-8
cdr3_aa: CASSFRDRTYEQYF
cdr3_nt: TGTGCCAGCAGCTTTCGGGACAGGACCTACGAGCAGTACTTC

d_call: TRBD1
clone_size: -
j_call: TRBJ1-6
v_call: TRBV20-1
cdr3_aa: CSARDPGQSNYYNSALHF
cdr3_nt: TGCAGTGCTAGAGATCCGGGACAGTCAAATTATTATAATTCAGCCCTCCACTTT

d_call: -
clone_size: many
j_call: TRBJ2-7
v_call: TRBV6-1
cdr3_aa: CASRGGGGYYEQYF
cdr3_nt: TGTGCCAGCAGAGGGGGGGGTGGCTACTACGAGCAGTACTTC

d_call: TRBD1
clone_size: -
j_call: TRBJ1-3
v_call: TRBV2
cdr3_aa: CASLDRAGNSIYF
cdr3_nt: TGTGCCAGCCTAGACAGGGCCGGAAACAGCATATATTTT

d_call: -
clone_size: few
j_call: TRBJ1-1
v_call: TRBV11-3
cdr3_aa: CASSRGQNTEAFF
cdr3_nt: TGTGCCAGCAGCCGGGGCCAGAACACTGAAGCTTTCTTT

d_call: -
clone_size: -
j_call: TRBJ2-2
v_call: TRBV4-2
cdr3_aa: CASSQDTSGELFF
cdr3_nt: TGTGCCAGCAGCCAGGATACGTCCGGGGAGCTGTTTTTT

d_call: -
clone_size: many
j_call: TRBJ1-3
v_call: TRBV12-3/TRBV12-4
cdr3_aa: CASNSRVSGNTIYF
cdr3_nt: TGTGCCAGCAATAGCAGGGTCTCTGGAAACACCATATATTTT

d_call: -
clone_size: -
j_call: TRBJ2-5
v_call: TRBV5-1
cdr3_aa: CASSWQETQYF
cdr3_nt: TGCGCCAGCAGCTGGCAAGAGACCCAGTACTTC

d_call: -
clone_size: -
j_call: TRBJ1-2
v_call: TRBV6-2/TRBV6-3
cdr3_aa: CASSYNRVIVRNYGYTF
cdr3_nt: TGTGCCAGCAGTTACAACAGGGTGATTGTTAGGAACTATGGCTACACCTTC

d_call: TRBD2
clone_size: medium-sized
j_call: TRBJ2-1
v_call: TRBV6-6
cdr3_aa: CASSYSASGRNEQFF
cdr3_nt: TGTGCCAGCAGTTACTCGGCTAGCGGGAGGAATGAGCAGTTCTTC

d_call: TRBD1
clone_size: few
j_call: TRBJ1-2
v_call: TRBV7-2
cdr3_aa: CASSTRRDRLLDGYTF
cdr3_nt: TGTGCCAGCAGCACTCGCCGGGACAGGCTTCTGGATGGCTACACCTTC

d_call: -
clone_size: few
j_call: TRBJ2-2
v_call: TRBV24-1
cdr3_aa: CATSRRSATGELFF
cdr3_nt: TGTGCCACCAGTAGAAGGTCCGCCACCGGGGAGCTGTTTTTT

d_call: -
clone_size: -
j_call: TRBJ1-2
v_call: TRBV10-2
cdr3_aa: CASRTDDYGYTF
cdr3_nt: TGCGCCAGCAGGACAGATGACTATGGCTACACCTTC

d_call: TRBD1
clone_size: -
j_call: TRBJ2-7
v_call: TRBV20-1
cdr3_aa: CSALLGQGYSEQYF
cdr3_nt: TGCAGTGCCCTATTGGGACAGGGTTATTCCGAGCAGTACTTC

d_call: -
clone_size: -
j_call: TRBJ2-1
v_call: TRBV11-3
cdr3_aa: CASSFGATGHNEQFF
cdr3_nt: TGTGCCAGCAGCTTCGGGGCAACCGGCCACAATGAGCAGTTCTTC

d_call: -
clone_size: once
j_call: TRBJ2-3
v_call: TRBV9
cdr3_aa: CASSLGRSTDTQYF
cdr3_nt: TGTGCCAGCAGCCTTGGGAGGAGCACAGATACGCAGTATTTT

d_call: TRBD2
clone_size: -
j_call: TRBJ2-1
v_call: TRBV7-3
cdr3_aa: CASSLTGLSGRGEQFF
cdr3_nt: TGTGCCAGCAGCTTAACAGGGCTTAGCGGGAGGGGTGAGCAGTTCTTC

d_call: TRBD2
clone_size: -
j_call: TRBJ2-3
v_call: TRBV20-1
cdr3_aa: CSAPYRGASGPDTQYF
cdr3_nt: TGCAGTGCTCCCTACCGTGGAGCTAGCGGCCCAGATACGCAGTATTTT

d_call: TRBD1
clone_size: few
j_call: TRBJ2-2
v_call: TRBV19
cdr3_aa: CASSLTGGARNGELFF
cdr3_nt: TGTGCCAGTAGTTTAACAGGGGGCGCGAGGAACGGGGAGCTGTTTTTT